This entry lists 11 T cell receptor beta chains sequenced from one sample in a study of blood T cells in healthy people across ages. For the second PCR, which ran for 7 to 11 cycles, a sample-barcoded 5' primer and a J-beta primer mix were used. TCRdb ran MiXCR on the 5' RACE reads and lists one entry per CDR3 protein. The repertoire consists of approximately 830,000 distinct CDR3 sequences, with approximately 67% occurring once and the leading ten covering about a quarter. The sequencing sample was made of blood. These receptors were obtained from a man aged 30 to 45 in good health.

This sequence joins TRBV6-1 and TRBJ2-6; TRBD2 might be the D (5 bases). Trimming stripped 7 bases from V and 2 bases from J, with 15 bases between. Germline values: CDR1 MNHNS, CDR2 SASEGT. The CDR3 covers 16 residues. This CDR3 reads CASTPSPGAGANVLTF. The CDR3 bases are TGTGCCAGCACCCCATCCCCCGGGGCTGGGGCCAACGTCCTGACTTTC.

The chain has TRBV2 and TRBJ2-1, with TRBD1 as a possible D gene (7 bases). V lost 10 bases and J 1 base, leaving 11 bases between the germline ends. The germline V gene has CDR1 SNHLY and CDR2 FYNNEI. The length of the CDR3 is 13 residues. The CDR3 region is CAMAGQSYNEQFF. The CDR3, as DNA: TGTGCCATGGCGGGACAGTCCTACAATGAGCAGTTCTTC.

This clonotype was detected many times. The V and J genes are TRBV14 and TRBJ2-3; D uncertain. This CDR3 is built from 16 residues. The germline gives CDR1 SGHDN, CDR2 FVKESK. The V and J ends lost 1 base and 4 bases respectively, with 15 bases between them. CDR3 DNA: TGTGCCAGCAGCCAAGGTGCAGTGTCGATTGCAGATACGCAGTATTTT. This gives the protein CASSQGAVSIADTQYF.

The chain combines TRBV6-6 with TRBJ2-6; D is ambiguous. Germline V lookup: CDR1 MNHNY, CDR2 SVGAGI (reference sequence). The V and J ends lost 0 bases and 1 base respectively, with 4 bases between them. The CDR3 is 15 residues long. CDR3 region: CASSYSASGANVLTF. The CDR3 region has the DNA TGTGCCAGCAGTTACTCAGCATCTGGGGCCAACGTCCTGACTTTC.

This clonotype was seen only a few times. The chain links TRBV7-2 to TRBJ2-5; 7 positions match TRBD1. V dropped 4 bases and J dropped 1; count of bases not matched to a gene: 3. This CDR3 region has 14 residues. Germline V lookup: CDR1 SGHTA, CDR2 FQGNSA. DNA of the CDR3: TGTGCCAGCAGCTGGGGACAGTTCCAAGAGACCCAGTACTTC. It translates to CASSWGQFQETQYF.

Here the CDR3 DNA reads TGTGCCAGCACCATGGCGGAGGGCTCCTATAATTCACCCCTCCACTTT. Protein: CASTMAEGSYNSPLHF. V is TRBV7-9 and J is TRBJ1-6, with unresolved D. V lost 7 bases, J lost 0 bases, and 13 bases lay in between. CDR3 size: 16 residues. Germline V lookup: CDR1 SEHNR, CDR2 FQNEAQ (reference sequence).

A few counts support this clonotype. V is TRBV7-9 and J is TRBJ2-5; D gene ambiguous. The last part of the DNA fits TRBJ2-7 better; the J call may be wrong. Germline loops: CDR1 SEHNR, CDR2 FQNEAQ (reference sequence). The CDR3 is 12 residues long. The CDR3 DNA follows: TGTGCCAGCAGCCCATGGGTGCACGAGCAGTACTTC. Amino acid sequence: CASSPWVHEQYF.

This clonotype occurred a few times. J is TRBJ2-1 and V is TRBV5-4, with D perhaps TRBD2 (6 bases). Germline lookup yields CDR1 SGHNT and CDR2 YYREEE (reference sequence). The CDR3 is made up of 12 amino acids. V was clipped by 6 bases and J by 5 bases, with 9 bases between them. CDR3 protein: CASNGGNNEQFF. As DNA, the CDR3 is TGTGCCAGCAATGGGGGGAACAATGAGCAGTTCTTC.

The CDR3 protein is CSATTRQTYNEQFF. The CDR3 bases are TGCAGTGCTACCACGCGACAGACCTACAATGAGCAGTTCTTC. The rearrangement links TRBV20-1 to TRBJ2-1, with D maybe TRBD1 (5 bases). The CDR3 totals 14 residues. Germline values: CDR1 DFQATT, CDR2 SNEGSKA (reference sequence). Trimming shortened V by 4 bases and J by 2 bases, and 12 bases separated the two germline ends.

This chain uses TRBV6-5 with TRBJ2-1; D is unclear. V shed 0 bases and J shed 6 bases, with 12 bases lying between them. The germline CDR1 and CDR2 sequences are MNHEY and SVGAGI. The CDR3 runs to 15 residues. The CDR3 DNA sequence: TGTGCCAGCAGTTACTCGAACCGCCTGTCCAATGAGCAGTTCTTC. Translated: CASSYSNRLSNEQFF.

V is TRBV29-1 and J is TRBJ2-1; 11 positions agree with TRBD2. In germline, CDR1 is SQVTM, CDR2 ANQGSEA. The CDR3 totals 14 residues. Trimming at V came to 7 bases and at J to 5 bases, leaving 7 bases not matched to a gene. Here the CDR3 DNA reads TGCAGCGCCAGAACTAGCGGGGGAGACAATGAGCAGTTCTTC. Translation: CSARTSGGDNEQFF.